This TCR beta chain emerged from a study of shared clonotypes between healthy human individuals. The germline V gene has CDR1 MNHNY and CDR2 SVGAGI (reference sequence). The CDR3 loop spans 13 amino acids. Losses at the gene ends were 3 bases for V and 6 bases for J; bases not matched to a gene: 1. Profiling relied on immunoSEQ multiplex PCR, and the TCRdb table lists in-frame clones only, not all of them. The data hold about 800,000 clones, with 90% to 98% observed a single time. This clone was recorded only once. CD45RO-negative CD8 cells positively selected for CCR7 made up the naive population, which excluded terminally differentiated effector memory CD45RA+ cells.

The rearrangement joins TRBV6-6 to TRBJ2-2; TRBD2 matches 7 bases. Source material: naive CD8+ T cells sorted from blood. The sequence was collected from a man between 25 and 39 years old in good health. The CDR3 DNA sequence: TGTGCCAGCAGTTATGGGGGGGCCGGGGAGCTGTTTTTT. It is translated as CASSYGGAGELFF.